This T cell receptor beta chain appears in the sequencing data of a study of beta chain features in type 1 diabetes (dated 2018 in TCRdb). Regarding the complete study: Patients and healthy donors did not differ in mean age, gender distribution, total cell number or subset yield. Across all samples, around 99 million sorted cells were examined, and cell number per subset correlated strongly with RNA yield. The study compared TCRB repertoires of sorted circulating CD4+ T cell subsets between recently diagnosed type 1 diabetes patients and matched healthy donors. Regulatory and stem cell-like memory subsets were isolated from only 8 patients and roughly eight healthy donors, whereas naive and central memory subsets came from all 30 or so donors.

Each donor gave one peripheral blood draw, averaging approximately 0.11 L, which was collected into heparinised tubes. Naive, central memory, regulatory and stem cell-like memory CD4+ T cells were sorted on a BD FACSAria II using a panel including CD45RO, CCR7, CD25, CD127, CD95 and CD27. All sorted populations exceeded 95% purity. PBMCs were isolated immediately by Lymphoprep density gradient centrifugation and stained directly without culture. To minimize batch effects, samples were stained and sorted in pairs, one healthy donor with one patient per experiment. On this clone: Its antigen remains unidentified. No much larger clone exists at a distance of one base, and base qualities are not known.

Results the study describes overall, beyond this receptor: A moderate but significant shortening of TCRB CDR3 length was observed in type 1 diabetes patients in all four CD4+ subsets. Naive, central memory and regulatory TCRB repertoires appeared more similar among patients than among healthy donors. HLA sub-analyses involved small numbers of individuals, so any influence of HLA type on TCRB rearrangement remained unresolved. Shorter templates might have been favored by PCR, but patient and control samples were amplified and corrected together, so both groups would have been affected equally by any skew. Because cDNA was sequenced instead of genomic DNA, highly expressing activated cells could be over-represented, though the groups showed no difference in activation or CD3 levels. Fewer insertions and more nucleotide deletions at VDJ recombination sites were observed in patients with type 1 diabetes, implying thymic rearrangement abnormalities.

The CDR3, from cysteine to phenylalanine, totals 17 residues. Only the CDR3 DNA is retained, 51 bases long and in frame from the first base. The germline V gene sets CDR1 to SGHDN and CDR2 to FVKESK. V is pruned by 4 bases and J by 9 bases, leaving 13 bases of the junction without a gene match. All of the isolated RNA was reverse transcribed with the High Capacity cDNA Reverse Transcription Kit, so expressed TCRB transcripts were sequenced. Deep immunoSEQ sequencing was performed on naive, central memory and regulatory T cell samples, with an average of approximately 4 million total reads per sample. Sorted cells were lysed in RLT buffer and RNA was extracted with DNase-treated RNeasy Micro or Mini kits, depending on cell number. Each cell subset was processed on its own to prevent cross-contamination, while patient and healthy donor samples were processed together. TCRB sequences were amplified from cDNA with the immunoSEQ multiplex PCR, producing 87-bp fragments spanning the CDR3 region. Amplicons were sequenced on the Illumina HiSeq platform. The original pipeline was this. Synthetic template baselines were used to correct PCR bias computationally, reads within Hamming distance 2 were collapsed, and singletons that could not be merged were discarded. Reads were aligned against IMGT to assign V, D and J genes, CDR3 length and insertions or deletions at six rearrangement sites. Clonotype counts were normalized to sorted cell number within each subset before computing true diversity and Gini coefficients with the tcR R package. Repertoire sharing was quantified using the overlap coefficient calculated on TCRB nucleotide sequences. TCRdb's version of the immuneACCESS table is confined to in-frame rearrangements and falls short of the full clone set. An unresolved V gene accounts for under half of the shortfall where checked; the remainder is of unknown origin. The V and J calls and the clone size are those of that table, but D and trimming were determined from the DNA. The sample data list fewer than 350,000 clones, and under 8.5% of these were observed just once. The ten largest clonotypes hold 1% of the sample.

This receptor chain uses TRBV14 and TRBJ1-6; 9 central nucleotides agree with TRBD1. The sequenced sample was central memory CD4+ T cells from blood. The TCR sequence derives from a woman between 18 and 29 years old in good health. The bases are TGTGCCAGCAGCCTCAAAAGCCTGACAGGGGGTCTTTCACCCCTCCACTTT. It encodes CASSLKSLTGGLSPLHF.